The next 14 T cell receptor beta chains were all read from a single sample in a study of T cells in Graves' hyperthyroidism and ophthalmopathy. The TCR beta CDR3 regions underwent amplification using RNA transcripts as the source. A first-round RT-PCR of the TCR CDR3 used the HTBI primer set. Using its own MiXCR run on the multiplex PCR reads, TCRdb lists one record per CDR3 protein. The sample lists approximately 600,000 distinct CDR3 sequences, about 15% occurring once. The sample comprised blood. The receptors shown here come from a woman younger than 45 with Graves' hyperthyroidism that later progressed to Graves' ophthalmopathy.

This clonotype was observed many times. This chain joins TRBV11-3 and TRBJ2-2; no reliable D call. Germline CDR1 reads SGHNT; CDR2 reads YENEEA. Trimming shortened V by 7 bases and J by 9 bases, and 12 bases separated the two germline ends. The CDR3 spans 12 residues. Here the CDR3 reads CASTRSGRELFF. CDR3 nucleotide sequence: TGTGCCAGCACCCGAAGTGGGAGGGAGCTGTTTTTT.

This clonotype was observed at least ten times. This chain connects TRBV11-3 to TRBJ1-1, with D hard to call. V was trimmed by 4 bases and J by 5 bases, leaving 11 bases between them. The CDR3 sequence is 13 residues long. The germline V gene has CDR1 SGHNT and CDR2 YENEEA. CDR3 sequence: CASSSSGWTEAFF. The CDR3 coding sequence is TGTGCCAGCAGCTCCTCAGGTTGGACTGAAGCTTTCTTT.

In the case of this clonotype: A much larger clone lies one base from this, so it may be a read error. The V call is TRBV6-1, the J call TRBJ2-7, with a tentative D call TRBD1 (6 bases). The CDR3 runs 17 residues. The germline gives CDR1 MNHNS, CDR2 SASEGT. The CDR3 coding sequence is TGTGCCAGCAGTGAAGCGTGGACAGTAGTTCTCTCCTACGAGCAGCACTTC. Translated: CASSEAWTVVLSYEQHF.

Many counts were recorded for this clonotype. The chain recombines TRBV3-1 with TRBJ2-7; D might be TRBD2 (6 bases). The germline V gene encodes CDR1 LGHDT and CDR2 YNNKEL (reference sequence). V was pared by 1 base and J by 8 bases, with 18 bases between. CDR3 size: 15 residues. In DNA, the CDR3 is TGTGCCAGCAGCCAAGGTGGGCCGAGCGGGTGGAAGCAGTACTTC. Its translation: CASSQGGPSGWKQYF.

This clonotype was counted ten times or more. The V and J genes are TRBV12-3 or TRBV12-4 and TRBJ1-1; 11 bases are a match to TRBD1. After removal of 6 bases from V and 5 bases from J, the junction contained 8 bases not matched to a gene. The CDR3 is 15 amino acids. The DNA of the CDR3 is TGTGCCAGCAGCCGGGACAGGGGGTTAGGGACTGAAGCTTTCTTT. Its protein is CASSRDRGLGTEAFF.

There are many counts of this clonotype. V and J are TRBV10-3 and TRBJ2-7; D ambiguous. The CDR3 has 12 amino acids. V lost 5 bases and J lost 3, with 8 bases in between. Per germline, CDR1 ENHRY and CDR2 SYGVKD. CDR3 loop: CAISFADYEQYF. CDR3 bases: TGTGCCATCAGTTTCGCCGACTACGAGCAGTACTTC.

With regard to this clonotype: A single base separates this from a much larger clone, so it may be a read error. The genes are TRBV5-8 and TRBJ1-2, with unresolved D. The germline gives CDR1 SGHTS, CDR2 YDEGEE. The CDR3 runs to 14 residues. This chain's CDR3 is CASGLDAANYGYTF. For the CDR3, the DNA is TGTGCCAGCGGCTTGGACGCTGCTAACTATGGCTACACCTTC.

The chain recombines TRBV7-8 with TRBJ2-3, with 11 positions matching TRBD2. J lost 1 base, V lost 3 bases, and 3 bases had no gene match. CDR3 length: 16 amino acids. Germline CDR1 SGHVS, CDR2 FQNEAQ. This CDR3 reads CASSFTSGSGTDTQYF. The DNA for the CDR3 is TGTGCCAGCAGCTTCACTAGCGGGAGCGGCACAGATACGCAGTATTTT.

This chain uses TRBV4-1 with TRBJ1-3; D is unclear. The V gene's germline CDR1 is MGHRA and CDR2 YSYEKL. This CDR3 region has 16 residues. V gave up 2 bases and J gave up 0 bases, with 11 bases separating them. The CDR3 region is CASSQPDRSSGNTIYF. The CDR3 DNA follows: TGCGCCAGCAGCCAACCCGACCGGAGCTCTGGAAACACCATATATTTT.

This clonotype was seen many times. This CDR3 is CASPTGAGGYTF. CDR3 in DNA: TGTGCCAGCCCAACGGGGGCTGGTGGCTACACCTTC. This sequence joins TRBV2 and TRBJ1-2, with D possibly matching TRBD1 (6 bases). In germline, CDR1 is SNHLY, CDR2 FYNNEI. Trimming took 8 bases from V and 7 from J, leaving 14 bases between them. The CDR3 runs 12 residues.

This clonotype was counted many times. V is TRBV3-1 and J is TRBJ1-2; the match to TRBD1 covers 9 bases. Germline V gives CDR1 LGHDT, CDR2 YNNKEL (reference sequence). Germline trimming cut 6 bases from V and 3 bases from J; bases unmatched to any gene: 8. The CDR3 sequence is 15 residues long. CDR3 nucleotides: TGTGCCAGCAGACTCCGAACAGGGGGCGACTATGGCTACACCTTC. This sequence encodes CASRLRTGGDYGYTF. Full variable domain (outside the CDR3, taken from reference TRBV3-1 and TRBJ1-2): DTAVSQTPKYLVTQMGNDKSIKCEQNLGHDTMYWYKQDSKKFLKIMFSYNNKELIINETVPNRFSPKSPDKAHLNLHINSLELGDSAVYFCASRLRTGGDYGYTFGSGTRLTVV.

V gene TRBV6-1 combines with J gene TRBJ2-1, with D unclear. V lost 5 bases to trimming and J lost 4 bases, with 15 bases between them. CDR1 is MNHNS and CDR2 is SASEGT in the germline V gene. This CDR3 has 15 amino acids. DNA of the CDR3: TGTGCCAGCAGTCAGATGGTTCCCCCGTACAATGAGCAGTTCTTC. It is translated as CASSQMVPPYNEQFF.

As for this clonotype: A much bigger clone sits one base away, suggesting this may be a read error. This chain joins TRBV11-3 and TRBJ2-4; D not resolved. V was clipped by 1 base and J by 8 bases, with 15 bases between them. The CDR3 has 15 residues. Per the germline V gene, CDR1 is SGHNT and CDR2 is YENEEA. CDR3 amino acids: CASSLGSRTIDIQYF. DNA of the CDR3: TGTGCCAGCAGCTTAGGGAGCCGGACCATCGACATTCAGTACTTC.

This clonotype was found many times. This chain uses TRBV28 with TRBJ1-5; possible D gene TRBD1, 5 bases. The germline CDR1 and CDR2 sequences are MDHEN and SYDVKM. The germline V and J ends were trimmed by 6 bases and 5 bases, with 14 bases remaining between them. This CDR3 comprises 14 residues. The CDR3: CASSLGAPHQPQHF. The DNA of the CDR3 is TGTGCCAGCAGCTTAGGGGCGCCTCATCAGCCCCAGCATTTT.